The clone carrying this T cell receptor (beta chain) has just one count. What it binds is unknown. Germline CDR1 reads MNHEY; CDR2 reads SVGAGI. The CDR3 is made up of 14 amino acids. V dropped 8 bases and J dropped 0 bases, with 14 bases sitting between them. Sequencing was at deep level. Some clones are missing from TCRdb's copy, which holds only in-frame ones; the method was immunoSEQ multiplex PCR. The repertoire consists of some 2,000,000 clones, with almost 96% occurring once and the leading ten covering 0.13%. The data stem from a study of shared clonotypes between healthy human individuals. Study observations and caveats: Generation probability values for non-shared clonotypes were lower than those for clonotypes shared by all four donors. Despite large depth, sorted-subset datasets appeared incompletely sequenced. A limitation of the genetic and exposure-history diversity represented arose from few donors.

This sequence was found in a man between 18 and 35 years old in good health. This chain links TRBV6-5 with TRBJ2-7; D is possibly TRBD2 (5 bases). Material: naive CD4+ T cells sorted from blood. Subset of the sample: CD45RA+ positively selected. CDR3 amino acids: CASLGSGSSYEQYF. CDR3 coding DNA: TGTGCCAGCTTAGGGAGTGGGAGCTCCTACGAGCAGTACTTC.